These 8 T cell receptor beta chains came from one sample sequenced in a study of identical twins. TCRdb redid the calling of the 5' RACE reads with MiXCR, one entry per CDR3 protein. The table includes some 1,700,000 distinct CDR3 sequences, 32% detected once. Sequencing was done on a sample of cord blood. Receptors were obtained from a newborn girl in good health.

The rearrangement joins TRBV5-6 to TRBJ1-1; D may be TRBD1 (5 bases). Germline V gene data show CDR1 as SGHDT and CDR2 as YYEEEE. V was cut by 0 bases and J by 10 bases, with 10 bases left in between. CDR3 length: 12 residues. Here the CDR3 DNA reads TGTGCCAGCAGCTTGGTGGGGGAAATAGCTTTCTTT. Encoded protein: CASSLVGEIAFF.

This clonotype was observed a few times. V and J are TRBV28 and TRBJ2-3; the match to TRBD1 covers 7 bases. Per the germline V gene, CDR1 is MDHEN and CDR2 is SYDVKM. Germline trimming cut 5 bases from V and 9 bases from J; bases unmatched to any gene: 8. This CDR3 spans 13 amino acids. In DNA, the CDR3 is TGTGCCAGCAGTCCCCCCGACAGGGAGACGCAGTATTTT. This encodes CASSPPDRETQYF.

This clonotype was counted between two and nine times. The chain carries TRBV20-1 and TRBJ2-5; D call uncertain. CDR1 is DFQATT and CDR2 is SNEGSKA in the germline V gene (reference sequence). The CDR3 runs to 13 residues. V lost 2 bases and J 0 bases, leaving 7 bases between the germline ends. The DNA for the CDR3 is TGCAGTGCTAGATGGAAAAACCAAGAGACCCAGTACTTC. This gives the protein CSARWKNQETQYF.

CDR3 region: CASSSLGLAGARDTQYF. CDR3 nucleotides: TGTGCCAGCAGTTCTTTAGGACTAGCGGGGGCTAGGGATACGCAGTATTTT. The rearrangement uses TRBV28 and TRBJ2-3, with 13 nucleotides matching TRBD2. Germline V gene data show CDR1 as MDHEN and CDR2 as SYDVKM. Unmatched junction bases numbered 10, after V lost 4 bases and J lost 6 bases. The length of the CDR3 is 17 residues.

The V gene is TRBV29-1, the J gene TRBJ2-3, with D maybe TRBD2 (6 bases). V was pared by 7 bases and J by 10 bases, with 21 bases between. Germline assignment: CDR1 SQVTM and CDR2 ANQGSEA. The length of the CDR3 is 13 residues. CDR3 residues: CSAPEAGTLAQYF. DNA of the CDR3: TGCAGCGCCCCCGAAGCCGGGACTCTAGCGCAGTATTTT.

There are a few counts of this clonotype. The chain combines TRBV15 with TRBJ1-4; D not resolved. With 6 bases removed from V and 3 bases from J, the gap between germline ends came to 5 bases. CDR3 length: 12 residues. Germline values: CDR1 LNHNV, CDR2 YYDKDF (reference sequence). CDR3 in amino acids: CATSGPNEKLFF. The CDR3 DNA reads TGTGCCACCAGTGGTCCTAATGAAAAACTGTTTTTT.

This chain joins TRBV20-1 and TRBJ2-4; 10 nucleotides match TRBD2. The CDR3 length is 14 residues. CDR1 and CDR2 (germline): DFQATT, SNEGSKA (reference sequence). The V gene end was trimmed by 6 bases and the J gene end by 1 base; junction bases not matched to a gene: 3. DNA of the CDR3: TGCAGTGCCAGGGGACTAGCGGCCAAAAACATTCAGTACTTC. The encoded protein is CSARGLAAKNIQYF.

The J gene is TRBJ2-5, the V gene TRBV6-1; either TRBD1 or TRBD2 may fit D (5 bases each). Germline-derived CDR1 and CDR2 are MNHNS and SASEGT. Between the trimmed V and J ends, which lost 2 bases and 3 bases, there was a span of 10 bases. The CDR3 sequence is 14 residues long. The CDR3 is CASSERGGEETQYF. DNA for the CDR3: TGTGCCAGCAGTGAACGTGGGGGAGAAGAGACCCAGTACTTC.